This T cell receptor beta chain came from a study of circulating and synovial CD4+ cells in juvenile arthritis. Study-wide findings and caveats: Compared with bulk blood, circulating pathogenic-like lymphocytes shared substantially more CDR3 sequences with synovial T cells.

Germline V CDR1 and CDR2: SGHRS, YFSETQ. Trimming at V came to 0 bases and at J to 6 bases, leaving 7 bases not matched to a gene. This CDR3 region has 15 residues. Assay used: immunoSEQ multiplex PCR; TCRdb lists only in-frame clones, some missing. The profile covers around 16,000 clones, with around 90% appearing a single time and less than 0.75% taken by the ten largest. On this clone: Its target is unknown.

Sequencing was done on a sample of CD4+ T cells from blood. The chain joins TRBV5-1 to TRBJ1-1, with 8 positions matching TRBD1. The sequence was obtained from a human donor with juvenile idiopathic arthritis. DNA for the CDR3: TGCGCCAGCAGCTTGGGTTCGCAGGGGGCGGCTGAAGCTTTCTTT. As protein: CASSLGSQGAAEAFF.